The clone carrying this T cell receptor (beta chain) was picked up many times. Trimming took 4 bases from V and 5 from J, leaving 15 bases between them. The length of the CDR3 is 14 residues. Germline V CDR1 and CDR2: SGHRS, YFSETQ. RNA transcripts served as the template for amplifying TCR beta CDR3 regions. With the HTBI primer set, the TCR CDR3 went through a first round of RT-PCR. TCRdb reprocessed the multiplex PCR reads via MiXCR and lists one record per CDR3 protein. Seen here are around 400,000 distinct CDR3 sequences, about 15% observed once, and the top ten hold about 21%. The data originate from a study of T cells in Graves' hyperthyroidism and ophthalmopathy.

This chain connects TRBV5-1 to TRBJ1-1; the D gene is possibly TRBD1 (5 bases). Sequencing used blood. The clonotype originates from a woman aged 55-70 years with Graves' ophthalmopathy. CDR3 in amino acids: CASSPGLLGTEAFF. DNA for the CDR3: TGCGCCAGCAGCCCGGGACTCCTGGGAACTGAAGCTTTCTTT.